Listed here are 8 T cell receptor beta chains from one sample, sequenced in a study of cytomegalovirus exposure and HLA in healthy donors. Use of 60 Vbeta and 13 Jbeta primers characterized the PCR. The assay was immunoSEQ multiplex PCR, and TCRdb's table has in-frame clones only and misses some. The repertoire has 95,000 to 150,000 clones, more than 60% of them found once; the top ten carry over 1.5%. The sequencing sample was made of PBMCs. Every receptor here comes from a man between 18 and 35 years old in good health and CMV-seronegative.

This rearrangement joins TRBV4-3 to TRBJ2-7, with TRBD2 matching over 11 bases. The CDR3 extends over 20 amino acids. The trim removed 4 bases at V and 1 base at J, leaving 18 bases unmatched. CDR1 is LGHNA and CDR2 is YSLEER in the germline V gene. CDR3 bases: TGCGCCAGCAGCCTAGTTTGGAGGAGACTAGCGGGAAGGTTATCCTACGAGCAGTACTTC. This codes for CASSLVWRRLAGRLSYEQYF.

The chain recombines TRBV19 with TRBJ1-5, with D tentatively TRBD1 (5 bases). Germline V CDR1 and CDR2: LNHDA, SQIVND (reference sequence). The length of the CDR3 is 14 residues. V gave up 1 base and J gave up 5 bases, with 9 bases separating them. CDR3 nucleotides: TGTGCCAGTAGTATAGGATGGGGCGATCAGCCCCAGCATTTT. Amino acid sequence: CASSIGWGDQPQHF.

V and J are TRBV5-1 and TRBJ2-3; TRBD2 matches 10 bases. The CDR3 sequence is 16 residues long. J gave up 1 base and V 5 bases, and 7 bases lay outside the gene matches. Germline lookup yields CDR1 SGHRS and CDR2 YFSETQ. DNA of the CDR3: TGCGCCAGCAGAATAGGGACTAGCGAGGGCACAGATACGCAGTATTTT. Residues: CASRIGTSEGTDTQYF.

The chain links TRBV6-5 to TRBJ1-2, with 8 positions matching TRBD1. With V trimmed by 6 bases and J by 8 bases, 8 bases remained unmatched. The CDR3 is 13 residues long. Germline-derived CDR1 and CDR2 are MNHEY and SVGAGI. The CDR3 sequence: CASSPPGGRGYTF. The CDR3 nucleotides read TGTGCCAGCAGCCCCCCAGGGGGCCGGGGCTACACCTTC.

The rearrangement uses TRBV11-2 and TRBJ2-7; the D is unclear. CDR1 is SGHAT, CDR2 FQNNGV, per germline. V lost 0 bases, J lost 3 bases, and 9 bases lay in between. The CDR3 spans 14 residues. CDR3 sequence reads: CASSLDSSGYEQYF. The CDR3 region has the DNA TGTGCCAGCAGCTTAGATTCTAGTGGCTACGAGCAGTACTTC.

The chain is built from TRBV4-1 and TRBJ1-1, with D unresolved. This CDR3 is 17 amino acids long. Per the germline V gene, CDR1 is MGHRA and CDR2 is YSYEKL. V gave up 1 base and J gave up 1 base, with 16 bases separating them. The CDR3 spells CASSQVGFRMANTEAFF. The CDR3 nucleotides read TGCGCCAGCAGCCAAGTCGGGTTTCGGATGGCGAACACTGAAGCTTTCTTT.

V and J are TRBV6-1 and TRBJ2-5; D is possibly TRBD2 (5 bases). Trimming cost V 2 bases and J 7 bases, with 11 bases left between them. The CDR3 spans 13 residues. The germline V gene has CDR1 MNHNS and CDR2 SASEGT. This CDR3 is CASSEQIEGTQYF. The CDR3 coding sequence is TGTGCCAGCAGTGAACAGATAGAGGGGACCCAGTACTTC.

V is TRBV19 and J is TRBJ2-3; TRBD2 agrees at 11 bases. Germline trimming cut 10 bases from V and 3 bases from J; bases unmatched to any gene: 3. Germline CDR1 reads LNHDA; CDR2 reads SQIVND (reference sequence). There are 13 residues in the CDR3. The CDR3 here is CATTSGSTDTQYF. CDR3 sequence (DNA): TGTGCCACCACTAGCGGGAGTACAGATACGCAGTATTTT.